This T cell receptor beta chain was observed in a study of blood T cell repertoires in COVID-19. Across the study: Sources were T cells, B-cell-depleted T cells, or PBMCs; the material itself was cDNA or gDNA.

The protocol was immunoSEQ multiplex PCR, while the TCRdb copy is restricted to in-frame clones and leaves out a portion. Here the sample spans about 170,000 clones, around 87% being singletons. Germline V gene data show CDR1 as SGDLS and CDR2 as YYNGEE. V was shortened by 6 bases and J by 6 bases, with 18 bases between the two germline ends. The CDR3 has 15 residues. This clone was recorded only once. The rearrangement links TRBV9 to TRBJ1-4; D is unclear. The receptor was derived from a woman over 75 with COVID-19, enrolled during active disease. The sample was peripheral blood. The CDR3 protein is CASNPAGSPDEKLFF. DNA for the CDR3: TGTGCCAGCAACCCCGCCGGGAGCCCAGATGAAAAACTGTTTTTT. Full variable domain (missing parts from reference TRBV9 and TRBJ1-4): DSGVTQTPKHLITATGQRVTLRCSPRSGDLSVYWYQQSLDQGLQFLIQYYNGEERAKGNILERFSAQQFPDLHSELNLSSLELGDSALYFCASNPAGSPDEKLFFGSGTQLSVL.